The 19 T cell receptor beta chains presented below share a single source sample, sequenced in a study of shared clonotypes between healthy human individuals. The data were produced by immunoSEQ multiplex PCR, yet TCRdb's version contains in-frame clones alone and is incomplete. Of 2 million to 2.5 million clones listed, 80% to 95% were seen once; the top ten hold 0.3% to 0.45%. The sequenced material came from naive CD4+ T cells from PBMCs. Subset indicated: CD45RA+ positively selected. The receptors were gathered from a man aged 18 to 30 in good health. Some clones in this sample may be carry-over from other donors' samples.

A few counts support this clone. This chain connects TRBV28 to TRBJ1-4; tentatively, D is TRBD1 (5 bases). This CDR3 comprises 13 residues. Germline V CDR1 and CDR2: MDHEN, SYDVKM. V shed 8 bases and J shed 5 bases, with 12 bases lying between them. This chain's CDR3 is CASQGDWNEKLFF. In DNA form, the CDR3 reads TGTGCCAGCCAAGGGGATTGGAATGAAAAACTGTTTTTT.

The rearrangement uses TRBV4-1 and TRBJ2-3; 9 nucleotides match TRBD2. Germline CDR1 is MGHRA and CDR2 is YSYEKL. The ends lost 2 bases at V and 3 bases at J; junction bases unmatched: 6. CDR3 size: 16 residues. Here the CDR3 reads CASSQLAGRGTDTQYF. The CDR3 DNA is TGCGCCAGCAGCCAACTAGCGGGAAGGGGGACAGATACGCAGTATTTT.

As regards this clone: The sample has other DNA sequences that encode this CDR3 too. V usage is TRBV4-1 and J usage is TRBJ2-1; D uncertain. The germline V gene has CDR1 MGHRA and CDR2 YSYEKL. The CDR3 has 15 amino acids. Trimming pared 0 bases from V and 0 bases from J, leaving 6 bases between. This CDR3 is CASSQDSGSYNEQFF. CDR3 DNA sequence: TGCGCCAGCAGCCAAGACTCCGGCTCCTACAATGAGCAGTTCTTC.

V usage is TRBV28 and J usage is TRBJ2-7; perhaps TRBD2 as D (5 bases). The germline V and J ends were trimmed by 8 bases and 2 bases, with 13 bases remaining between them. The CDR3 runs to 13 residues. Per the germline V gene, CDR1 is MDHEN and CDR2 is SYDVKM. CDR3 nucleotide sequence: TGTGCCAGCTTGACGCCCGGGGCCTACGAGCAGTACTTC. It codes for CASLTPGAYEQYF.

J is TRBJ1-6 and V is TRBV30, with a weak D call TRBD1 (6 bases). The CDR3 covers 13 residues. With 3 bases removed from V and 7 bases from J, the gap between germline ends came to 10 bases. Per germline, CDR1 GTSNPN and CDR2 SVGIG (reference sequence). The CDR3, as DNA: TGTGCCTGGAGCCCCGACAGGAATTCACCCCTCCACTTT. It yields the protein CAWSPDRNSPLHF.

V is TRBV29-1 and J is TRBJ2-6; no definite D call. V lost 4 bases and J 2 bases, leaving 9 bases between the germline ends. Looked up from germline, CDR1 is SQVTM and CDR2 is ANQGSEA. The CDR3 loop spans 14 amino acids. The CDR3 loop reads CSVVPLAGANVLTF. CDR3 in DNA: TGCAGCGTTGTTCCGTTAGCTGGGGCCAACGTCCTGACTTTC.

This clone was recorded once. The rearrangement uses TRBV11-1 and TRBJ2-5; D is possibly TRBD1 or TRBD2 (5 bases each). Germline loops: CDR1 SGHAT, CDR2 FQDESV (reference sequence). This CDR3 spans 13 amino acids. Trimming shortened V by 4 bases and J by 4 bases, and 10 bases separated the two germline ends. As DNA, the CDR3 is TGTGCCAGCAGCTCCGGGGCGGTAGAGACCCAGTACTTC. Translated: CASSSGAVETQYF.

The CDR3 region has the DNA TGTGCCAGCACCCCCCTCCGGGGAGGTCTCTTCTTC. Translating gives CASTPLRGGLFF. This chain joins TRBV28 and TRBJ2-1, with D perhaps TRBD2 (6 bases). Looked up from germline, CDR1 is MDHEN and CDR2 is SYDVKM. The CDR3 consists of 12 residues. The V and J ends lost 7 bases and 16 bases respectively, with 20 bases between them.

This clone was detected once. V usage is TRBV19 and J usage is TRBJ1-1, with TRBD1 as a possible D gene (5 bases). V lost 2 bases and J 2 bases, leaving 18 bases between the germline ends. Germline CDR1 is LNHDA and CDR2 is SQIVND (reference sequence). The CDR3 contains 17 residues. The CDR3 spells CASSIPGMYYENTEAFF. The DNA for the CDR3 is TGTGCCAGTAGTATACCAGGGATGTACTATGAAAACACTGAAGCTTTCTTT.

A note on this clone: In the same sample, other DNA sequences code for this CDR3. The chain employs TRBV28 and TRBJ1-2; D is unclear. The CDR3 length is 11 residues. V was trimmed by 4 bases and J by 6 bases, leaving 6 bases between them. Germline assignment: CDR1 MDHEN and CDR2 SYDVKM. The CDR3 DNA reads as TGTGCCAGCAGTTCGCGGGATGGCTACACCTTC. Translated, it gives CASSSRDGYTF.

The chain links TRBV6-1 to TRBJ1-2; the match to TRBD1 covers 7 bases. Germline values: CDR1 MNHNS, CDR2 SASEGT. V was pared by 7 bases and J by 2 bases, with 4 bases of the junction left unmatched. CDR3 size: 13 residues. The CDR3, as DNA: TGTGCCAGCAACCCAGGGGGGAACTATGGCTACACCTTC. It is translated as CASNPGGNYGYTF.

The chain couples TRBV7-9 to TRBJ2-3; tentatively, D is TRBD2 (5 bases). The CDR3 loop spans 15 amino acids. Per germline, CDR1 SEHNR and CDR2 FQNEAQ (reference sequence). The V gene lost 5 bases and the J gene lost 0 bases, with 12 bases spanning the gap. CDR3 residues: CASSPRGGSTDTQYF. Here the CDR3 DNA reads TGTGCCAGCAGCCCCAGAGGCGGGAGCACAGATACGCAGTATTTT.

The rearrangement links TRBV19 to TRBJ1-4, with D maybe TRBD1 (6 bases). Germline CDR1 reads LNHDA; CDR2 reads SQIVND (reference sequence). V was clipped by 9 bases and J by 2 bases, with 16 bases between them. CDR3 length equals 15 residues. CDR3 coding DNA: TGTGCCAGCCGCCGGGGGGGGCCGACTAATGAAAAACTGTTTTTT. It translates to CASRRGGPTNEKLFF.

The CDR3 sequence: CASRPPSRGSRSYNEQFF. CDR3 DNA sequence: TGTGCCAGCAGACCACCGTCGAGAGGGAGCCGCTCCTACAATGAGCAGTTCTTC. The genes are TRBV27 and TRBJ2-1; D is possibly TRBD2 (5 bases). There are 18 residues in the CDR3. Germline CDR1 MNHEY, CDR2 SMNVEV (reference sequence). The ends were cut back, 6 bases at V and 0 bases at J, with 21 bases in the middle.

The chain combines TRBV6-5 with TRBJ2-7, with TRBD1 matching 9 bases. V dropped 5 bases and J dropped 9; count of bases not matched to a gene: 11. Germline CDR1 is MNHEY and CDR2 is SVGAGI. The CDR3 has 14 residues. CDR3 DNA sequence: TGTGCCAGCAGTGAGGGACAGGGTGCCTTAAGGCAGTACTTC. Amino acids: CASSEGQGALRQYF.

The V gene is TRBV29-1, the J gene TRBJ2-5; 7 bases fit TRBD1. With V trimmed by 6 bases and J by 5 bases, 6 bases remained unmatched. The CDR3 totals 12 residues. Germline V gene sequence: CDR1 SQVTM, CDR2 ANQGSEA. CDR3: CSVRGSRETQYF. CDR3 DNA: TGCAGCGTCAGGGGGTCGCGGGAGACCCAGTACTTC.

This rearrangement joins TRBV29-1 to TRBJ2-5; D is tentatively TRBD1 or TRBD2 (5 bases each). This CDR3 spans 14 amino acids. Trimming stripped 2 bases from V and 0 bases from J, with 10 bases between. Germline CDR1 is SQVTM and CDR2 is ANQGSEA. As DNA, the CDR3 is TGCAGCGTTGAACTTGTGGGACACCAAGAGACCCAGTACTTC. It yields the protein CSVELVGHQETQYF. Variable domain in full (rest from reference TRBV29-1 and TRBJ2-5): SAVISQKPSRDICQRGTSLTIQCQVDSQVTMMFWYRQQPGQSLTLIATANQGSEATYESGFVIDKFPISRPNLTFSTLTVSNMSPEDSSIYLCSVELVGHQETQYFGPGTRLLVL.

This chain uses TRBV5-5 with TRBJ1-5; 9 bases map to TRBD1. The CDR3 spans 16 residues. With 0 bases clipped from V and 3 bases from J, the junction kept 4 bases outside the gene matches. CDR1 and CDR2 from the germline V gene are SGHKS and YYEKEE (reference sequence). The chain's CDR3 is CASSLGGQGYNQPQHF. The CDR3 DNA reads TGTGCCAGCAGCTTGGGGGGACAGGGATACAATCAGCCCCAGCATTTT.

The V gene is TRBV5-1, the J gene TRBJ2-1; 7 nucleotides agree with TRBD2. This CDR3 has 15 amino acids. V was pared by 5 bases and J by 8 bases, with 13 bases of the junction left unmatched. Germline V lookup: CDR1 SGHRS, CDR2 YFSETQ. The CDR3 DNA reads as TGCGCCAGCAGACCCGCGGGAGAGAGGATGGATGAGCAGTTCTTC. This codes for CASRPAGERMDEQFF.